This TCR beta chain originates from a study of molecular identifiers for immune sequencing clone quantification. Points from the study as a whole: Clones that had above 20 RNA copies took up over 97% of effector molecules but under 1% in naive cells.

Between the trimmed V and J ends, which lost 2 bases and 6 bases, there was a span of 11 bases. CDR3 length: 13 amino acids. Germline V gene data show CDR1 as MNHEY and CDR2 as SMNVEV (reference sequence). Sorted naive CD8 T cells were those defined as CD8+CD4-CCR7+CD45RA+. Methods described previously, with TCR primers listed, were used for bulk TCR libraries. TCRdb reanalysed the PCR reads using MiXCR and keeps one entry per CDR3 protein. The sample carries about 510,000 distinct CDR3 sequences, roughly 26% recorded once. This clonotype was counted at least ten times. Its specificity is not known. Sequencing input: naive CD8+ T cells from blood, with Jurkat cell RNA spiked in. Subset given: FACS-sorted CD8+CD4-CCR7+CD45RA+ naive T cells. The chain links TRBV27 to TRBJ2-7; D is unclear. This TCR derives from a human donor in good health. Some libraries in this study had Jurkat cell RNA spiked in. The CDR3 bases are TGTGCCAGCAGTTTAAATTTGGGCCCCGAGCAGTACTTC. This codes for CASSLNLGPEQYF.